This T cell receptor (beta chain) was documented in a study of OX40 agonist ivuxolimab in advanced cancers. Background on the study: While on treatment, patients had intravenous ivuxolimab at 0.01 to 10 mg/kg every 2 weeks. Having had anti-PD-1, anti-PD-L1 or anti-CTLA-4 therapy before was allowed, and about 40% had some.

Sampled blood was obtained at baseline, cycle 4 day 1, and cycle 7 day 1. Measured with immunoSEQ multiplex PCR; TCRdb has only the in-frame clones, and not every one. The sample lists approximately 89,000 clones; around nine tenths were seen once. CDR3 length: 13 residues. CDR1 SGHNT and CDR2 YENEEA come from the germline V gene. V was pared by 3 bases and J by 4 bases, with 7 bases between. Source: CD4+ or CD8+ T cells sorted from blood, taken in a trial of the OX40 agonist ivuxolimab. The genes are TRBV11-3 and TRBJ2-1; D unclear. The receptor comes from an adult with an advanced solid tumor such as melanoma, head and neck, liver or kidney cancer. For the CDR3, the DNA is TGTGCCAGCAGCTTTGGACGTTACAATGAGCAGTTCTTC. This gives the protein CASSFGRYNEQFF.